These T cell receptor beta chains were read from a single sample in a study of response to subunit inactivated influenza vaccine. TCRdb independently ran MiXCR on the RT-PCR reads; one entry per CDR3 protein. The sample has some 160,000 distinct CDR3 sequences; roughly 11% are singletons. Sequenced material: non-naive T cells sorted from PBMCs, taken 35 to 45 days after vaccination. The receptors derive from a man aged 50 to 59 who received an inactivated influenza vaccine. Each CDR3 is given with its conserved first and last residue. The D gene is left open where the match is weak. Clone size, where shown, is once, few, many, or a class for clones that have expanded.

v_call,clone_size,j_call,d_call,cdr3_aa,cdr3_nt
TRBV6-5,.,TRBJ2-2,.,CASSYAGQWGPNTGELFF,TGTGCCAGCAGTTACGCCGGGCAATGGGGCCCGAACACCGGGGAGCTGTTTTTT
TRBV11-2,.,TRBJ2-2,TRBD1,CASSPGTGTNTGELFF,TGTGCCAGCAGCCCTGGGACAGGGACAAACACCGGGGAGCTGTTTTTT
TRBV7-2,few,TRBJ2-3,.,CASNRPGHTTDTQYF,TGTGCCAGCAATCGACCGGGACATACCACAGATACGCAGTATTTT
TRBV18,.,TRBJ1-4,.,CASSQEEKLFF,TGTGCCAGCTCACAAGAGGAAAAACTGTTTTTT
TRBV5-1,.,TRBJ2-2,TRBD2,CASSLTTGLAVNTGELFF,TGCGCCAGCAGCTTGACTACGGGACTAGCGGTGAACACCGGGGAGCTGTTTTTT
TRBV20-1,many,TRBJ1-1,.,CSAFTMNTEAFF,TGCAGTGCTTTCACTATGAACACTGAAGCTTTCTTT
TRBV29-1,large,TRBJ2-1,.,CSVERAPWDEQFF,TGCAGCGTTGAGCGGGCCCCTTGGGATGAGCAGTTCTTC
TRBV20-1,many,TRBJ2-3,TRBD1,CSAQDRGHTDTQYF,TGCAGTGCCCAGGACAGGGGCCACACAGATACGCAGTATTTT
TRBV18,few,TRBJ2-5,TRBD2,CASSLGLAGTQWETQYF,TGTGCCAGCTCACTCGGACTAGCGGGAACGCAATGGGAGACCCAGTACTTC
TRBV24-1,.,TRBJ2-5,.,CATSDADRGETQYF,TGTGCCACCAGTGATGCGGACCGGGGGGAGACCCAGTACTTC
TRBV28,few,TRBJ2-7,TRBD1,CASKTSRQGREQYF,TGTGCCAGCAAAACCTCTAGACAGGGAAGAGAGCAGTACTTC
TRBV5-1,many,TRBJ2-5,.,CASSRTMGETQYF,TGCGCCAGCAGCCGGACCATGGGAGAGACCCAGTACTTC
TRBV7-9,once,TRBJ2-2,TRBD1,CASSGGQGAIGELFF,TGTGCCAGCAGCGGGGGACAGGGGGCGATCGGGGAGCTGTTTTTT
TRBV5-1,few,TRBJ2-7,.,CASSSLGTVSYEQYF,TGCGCCAGCAGCTCCCTCGGGACGGTTTCCTACGAGCAGTACTTC
TRBV12-3/TRBV12-4,few,TRBJ2-4,.,CASSLLYGGAKNIQYF,TGTGCCAGCAGTTTACTGTATGGGGGGGCCAAAAACATTCAGTACTTC
TRBV28,.,TRBJ1-5,.,CASRGSNQPQHF,TGTGCCAGCAGGGGTAGCAATCAGCCCCAGCATTTT
TRBV29-1,.,TRBJ1-1,.,CSVSGFNNEAFF,TGCAGCGTTAGTGGCTTTAATAATGAAGCTTTCTTT
TRBV3-1,many,TRBJ2-1,TRBD2,CASSQGTSGLNEQFF,TGTGCCAGCAGCCAAGGGACTAGCGGCCTCAATGAGCAGTTCTTC
TRBV10-3,many,TRBJ2-1,.,CAISASLTESPPFF,TGTGCCATCAGTGCCTCCCTTACAGAATCCCCCCCGTTCTTC
TRBV6-1,many,TRBJ1-4,.,CASSAGSSTNEKLFF,TGTGCCAGCAGTGCCGGGTCCTCAACTAATGAAAAACTGTTTTTT
TRBV20-1,.,TRBJ2-3,TRBD2,CSASSQTPLAGGSTDTQYF,TGCAGTGCAAGCTCCCAGACCCCACTAGCGGGAGGAAGCACAGATACGCAGTATTTT
TRBV12-3/TRBV12-4,many,TRBJ2-7,.,CASSLTRGQSSYEQYF,TGTGCCAGCAGTTTAACCCGGGGGCAAAGCTCCTACGAGCAGTACTTC
TRBV14,few,TRBJ2-5,TRBD2,CASSQDPPGGRWETQYF,TGTGCCAGCAGCCAAGATCCACCGGGGGGGCGTTGGGAGACCCAGTACTTC
TRBV7-2,many,TRBJ2-2,TRBD2,CASSLAGTSGHTGELFF,TGTGCCAGCAGCTTAGCCGGGACTAGCGGCCACACCGGGGAGCTGTTTTTT
TRBV20-1,few,TRBJ2-2,TRBD1,CSAPNYRGNGELFF,TGCAGTGCTCCAAACTACAGGGGTAACGGGGAGCTGTTTTTT
TRBV6-2/TRBV6-3,.,TRBJ2-7,.,CASSYETYEQYF,TGTGCCAGCAGTTACGAAACCTACGAGCAGTACTTC
TRBV20-1,many,TRBJ2-1,TRBD2,CSARGFRPAVAGAYNEQFF,TGCAGTGCTAGAGGGTTTCGTCCGGCGGTAGCGGGAGCCTACAATGAGCAGTTCTTC
TRBV7-2,.,TRBJ2-5,.,CASSLAGGYQETQYF,TGTGCCAGCAGCTTAGCTGGGGGGTACCAAGAGACCCAGTACTTC
TRBV28,many,TRBJ2-1,TRBD1,CASSKDRGGLYEQFF,TGTGCCAGCAGCAAAGACAGGGGAGGCCTCTATGAGCAGTTCTTC
TRBV6-5,.,TRBJ1-6,.,CASSYSGINSPLHF,TGTGCCAGCAGTTACTCAGGGATTAATTCACCCCTCCACTTT
TRBV6-5,.,TRBJ2-7,.,CASSYSIVRGTYEQYF,TGTGCCAGCAGTTACTCGATAGTGCGGGGCACCTACGAGCAGTACTTC
TRBV4-1,.,TRBJ1-1,TRBD1,CASSRVQGRVTEAFF,TGCGCCAGCAGCCGAGTACAGGGGAGGGTCACTGAAGCTTTCTTT
TRBV20-1,.,TRBJ2-1,.,CSASRGGGYNEQFF,TGCAGTGCTAGTCGTGGGGGCGGCTACAATGAGCAGTTCTTC
TRBV30,.,TRBJ2-1,TRBD2,CAWSRDYTYNEQFF,TGTGCCTGGAGCCGGGACTACACCTACAACGAGCAGTTCTTC
TRBV6-2/TRBV6-3,.,TRBJ2-7,.,CASTDPREGGEQYF,TGTGCCAGCACCGACCCCAGGGAAGGAGGCGAGCAGTACTTC
TRBV5-1,few,TRBJ2-1,TRBD1,CASSNAGTGGWDEQFF,TGCGCCAGCAGCAATGCTGGGACAGGGGGCTGGGATGAGCAGTTCTTC
TRBV4-1,many,TRBJ2-5,TRBD1,CASSQGVYNRGLETQYF,TGCGCCAGCAGCCAAGGGGTTTACAACAGGGGTTTAGAGACCCAGTACTTC
TRBV24-1,many,TRBJ2-5,TRBD1,CATSEGGQGSETQYF,TGTGCCACCAGTGAGGGGGGACAGGGGAGTGAGACCCAGTACTTC
TRBV20-1,.,TRBJ2-1,TRBD2,CSARPGTAGRNEQFF,TGCAGTGCTAGACCCGGGACTGCCGGGAGGAATGAGCAGTTCTTC
TRBV5-6,few,TRBJ2-4,.,CASSSTEASWYF,TGTGCCAGCAGCTCCACTGAGGCGTCCTGGTACTTC
TRBV20-1,.,TRBJ2-3,TRBD2,CSAAGTSGSVADTQYF,TGCAGTGCCGCCGGGACTAGCGGGAGTGTCGCAGATACGCAGTATTTT
TRBV20-1,few,TRBJ2-3,.,CSATKPPATTDTQYF,TGCAGTGCTACCAAACCTCCCGCAACCACAGATACGCAGTATTTT
TRBV14,few,TRBJ1-2,.,CASSQESSYGYTF,TGTGCCAGCAGCCAAGAGTCTTCTTATGGCTACACCTTC
TRBV6-2/TRBV6-3,.,TRBJ2-6,TRBD1,CASTPRDRGPGANVLTF,TGTGCCAGCACCCCTCGGGACAGGGGGCCAGGGGCCAACGTCCTGACTTTC
TRBV3-1,.,TRBJ1-1,.,CASSMYRGGEAFF,TGTGCCAGCAGTATGTATAGGGGTGGTGAAGCTTTCTTT
TRBV6-1,.,TRBJ2-3,.,CASSEDGRSTDTQYF,TGTGCCAGCAGTGAAGACGGTAGAAGCACAGATACGCAGTATTTT
TRBV12-3/TRBV12-4,many,TRBJ2-2,.,CASGTVGAPLGTGELFF,TGTGCCAGTGGTACCGTGGGAGCTCCCCTCGGCACCGGGGAGCTGTTTTTT
TRBV7-9,many,TRBJ2-5,.,CASSPRTGQTQYF,TGTGCCAGCAGCCCGAGGACCGGACAGACCCAGTACTTC
TRBV7-3,many,TRBJ2-1,.,CASSLSSDNEQFF,TGTGCCAGCAGCTTATCCTCCGACAATGAGCAGTTCTTC
TRBV7-9,.,TRBJ2-4,TRBD2,CASSPRLAGGRGSIQYF,TGTGCCAGCAGCCCCCGACTAGCGGGAGGGCGGGGAAGCATTCAGTACTTC
TRBV21-1,few,TRBJ1-5,.,CASSKCGDRVRYQPQHF,TGTGCCAGCAGCAAATGCGGGGACAGGGTGCGGTACCAGCCCCAGCATTTT
TRBV10-3,many,TRBJ1-2,.,CAISVRGDYGYTF,TGTGCCATCAGTGTGAGGGGCGACTATGGCTACACCTTC
TRBV6-1,many,TRBJ2-7,TRBD2,CASSRLTSGGTPYEQYF,TGTGCCAGCAGTCGACTGACTAGCGGGGGGACACCCTACGAGCAGTACTTC
TRBV9,.,TRBJ2-7,.,CASKERHYEQYF,TGTGCCAGCAAAGAACGGCACTACGAGCAGTACTTC
TRBV7-9,many,TRBJ1-2,.,CASSLTLGIYGYTF,TGTGCCAGCAGCTTAACGTTAGGGATCTATGGCTACACCTTC
TRBV5-1,many,TRBJ2-1,.,CASSSRTQYNEQFF,TGCGCCAGCAGCTCTCGGACACAGTACAATGAGCAGTTCTTC
TRBV11-2,few,TRBJ2-2,TRBD2,CASSTRTSGGALGGELFF,TGTGCCAGCAGCACCAGGACTAGCGGGGGGGCTTTGGGCGGGGAGCTGTTTTTT